This entry concerns a single T cell receptor (beta chain). The data belong to a study of identical twins. Every sampled donor was Caucasian and healthy. TCRdb reanalysed the 5' RACE reads using MiXCR and keeps one entry per CDR3 protein. The sample yields roughly 690,000 distinct CDR3 sequences, around 6% seen once. Germline CDR1 and CDR2: DFQATT and SNEGSKA (reference sequence). Trimming removed 5 bases at V and 0 bases at J, with 8 bases between. The CDR3 totals 13 residues. The chain has TRBV20-1 and TRBJ2-4, with D tentatively TRBD1 (5 bases). Source material: naive T cells sorted from blood. This receptor was taken from a young man in good health. CDR3 coding DNA: TGCAGTGCTCCAGGGTTAGCCAAAAACATTCAGTACTTC. Translating it yields CSAPGLAKNIQYF.